The rows below give T cell receptor beta chains drawn from one sample of a study of shared clonotypes between healthy human individuals. Assay: immunoSEQ multiplex PCR; the TCRdb copy retains only in-frame clones and omits some. The sample holds 900,000 to 1,200,000 clones, around 78% seen once. The sample taken for sequencing was memory CD4+ T cells from PBMCs. The receptors shown here come from a man younger than 30 in good health. Some clones in this sample may be carry-over from other donors' samples. Both conserved end residues are part of each CDR3. D genes are given only for firm matches. Clone size, where shown, is once, few, many, or a class for clones that have expanded.

D gene	clone size	V gene	J gene	CDR3 DNA	CDR3 protein
TRBD2	NA	TRBV7-2	TRBJ2-3	TGTGCCAGCAGCTTAGTGCGGGAGGGAACGCAGTATTTT	CASSLVREGTQYF
NA	NA	TRBV10-3	TRBJ2-7	TGTGCCATCAGCGGCCGATCCTCCTACGAGCAGTACTTC	CAISGRSSYEQYF
NA	NA	TRBV2	TRBJ2-3	TGTGCCAGCAGTGGCGAGAGGGGAGATACGCAGTATTTT	CASSGERGDTQYF
NA	NA	TRBV5-4	TRBJ2-7	TGTGCCAGCAGCTCCCCGGGAGTGACGGCCTACGAGCAGTACTTC	CASSSPGVTAYEQYF
NA	NA	TRBV4-3	TRBJ1-2	TGCGCCAGCAGCCCCCCATCGGGGGGAGGCTATGGCTACACCTTC	CASSPPSGGGYGYTF
TRBD1	many	TRBV5-6	TRBJ2-7	TGTGCCAGCAGCTTGATCGGGACAGGGTACGAGCAGTACTTC	CASSLIGTGYEQYF
NA	NA	TRBV29-1	TRBJ2-1	TGCAGCGTCTCGGGACAAGGGGTCTTC	CSVSGQGVF
NA	NA	TRBV5-1	TRBJ2-5	TGCGCCAGCAGCAAGGCCCGGGACCGAATCCAAGAGACCCAGTACTTC	CASSKARDRIQETQYF
NA	NA	TRBV19	TRBJ1-5	TGTGCCAGTAACGAAATCTCCGGGCCAGCGGGTCAGCCCCAGCATTTT	CASNEISGPAGQPQHF
TRBD1	once	TRBV5-8	TRBJ2-2	TGTGCCAGCAGCCGGACAGGGGGGCGGATCGGGGAGCTGTTTTTT	CASSRTGGRIGELFF
NA	once	TRBV7-8	TRBJ2-7	TGTGCCAGCAGCTTAGAGGCTGGCTACGAGCAGTACTTC	CASSLEAGYEQYF
NA	NA	TRBV19	TRBJ1-1	TGTGCCAGTAAGACGCCGGGCAGGGCAAACACTGAAGCTTTCTTT	CASKTPGRANTEAFF
TRBD1	NA	TRBV28	TRBJ1-1	TGTGCCAGCAGTTTCGCAGGGGGAGCTTTCTTT	CASSFAGGAFF
TRBD1	NA	TRBV29-1	TRBJ1-5	TGCAGCGTTGGGACAGGGATTAATCAGCCCCAGCATTTT	CSVGTGINQPQHF
TRBD2	NA	TRBV5-1	TRBJ2-5	TGCGCCAGCAGCTTGGGAGGGACTAGCGGGTCCCAAGAGACCCAGTACTTC	CASSLGGTSGSQETQYF
TRBD1	NA	TRBV5-1	TRBJ2-1	TGCGCCAGCAGCTTGGACCGACAGGGACGTTACAATGAGCAGTTCTTC	CASSLDRQGRYNEQFF
NA	NA	TRBV21-1	TRBJ2-5	TGTGCCAGCAGTTTCCGGGACAGGAGGTTTAGCGGGGCACAAGAGACCCAGTACTTC	CASSFRDRRFSGAQETQYF
NA	NA	TRBV27	TRBJ1-1	TGTGCCAGCAGTCTAAATCAGGGACATGTTGTCGCTGAAGCTTTCTTT	CASSLNQGHVVAEAFF
NA	NA	TRBV7-9	TRBJ2-1	TGTGCCAGCAGCTTAACAGAAAGGAATGAGCAGTTCTTC	CASSLTERNEQFF
NA	NA	TRBV7-9	TRBJ2-5	TGTGCCAGCAGCTTATGGGGAGCCCAAGAGACCCAGTACTTC	CASSLWGAQETQYF
NA	NA	TRBV7-9	TRBJ1-4	TGTGCCAGCAGCTTCGGGCCCCCTGATTATGAAAAACTGTTTTTT	CASSFGPPDYEKLFF
NA	NA	TRBV11-3	TRBJ2-2	TGTGCCAGCAGCACACTATTTCAGGGCACCGGGGAGCTGTTTTTT	CASSTLFQGTGELFF